This T cell receptor beta chain was retrieved from a study of Graves' ophthalmopathy and Graves' hyperthyroidism (dated by TCRdb to the late 2010s). Regarding the research as a whole: Hyperthyroidism was defined as stable when no progression to ophthalmopathy occurred within 18 months of follow-up. For independent validation, a separate cohort was made up of 18 to 20 hyperthyroidism patients plus 17 patients who later progressed from hyperthyroidism to ophthalmopathy. Following sample collection, hyperthyroidism patients were given methimazole at a starting dose of 30 mg daily, and ophthalmopathy patients were given high-dose intravenous methylprednisolone. A discovery set of 100 patients (around 45 ophthalmopathy, 55 to 60 stable hyperthyroidism) was enrolled to explore V-J signatures distinguishing ophthalmopathy from hyperthyroidism. T-cell repertoires of thyroid tissue and blood were compared in five or six hyperthyroidism patients. In total, over 130 blood samples were TCR-sequenced: some 40 ophthalmopathy, roughly 77 hyperthyroidism and about 17 hyperthyroidism-to-ophthalmopathy patients. The study used TCR beta repertoire signatures to distinguish Graves' ophthalmopathy from Graves' hyperthyroidism and to predict progression to ophthalmopathy.

Reading from cysteine to phenylalanine, the CDR3 counts 13 amino acids. Only the CDR3 DNA is retained, 39 bases long and in frame from the first base. Per the germline V gene (reference sequence), DFQATT is the CDR1 and SNEGSKA is the CDR2. Patients with hyperthyroidism were aged 18 to 65 years, had been newly diagnosed, and had a disease duration of less than 2 months. Patients with other autoimmune diseases, uncontrolled infections, pregnancy or lactation were excluded from the study. Clinical symptoms, serum thyroxine, TRAb, thyroid ultrasound and orbital computed tomography were used for diagnosis. Trizol reagent was used to extract the total RNA, and its quality was then checked on an Agilent 2100 Bioanalyzer. For repertoire sequencing, TCR beta CDR3 regions were amplified from RNA transcripts. A first-round RT-PCR used HTBI primers with the Qiagen OneStep RT-PCR kit, followed by a second-round multiplex PCR, size selection and purification. The libraries underwent paired-end sequencing with 100 bp reads on an Illumina HiSeq2000. The paper's data handling went like this. SOAPnuke was used to process the reads, removing any read that contained adapters or uncalled bases, had a mean Phred below 15, or lacked an exact match to the constant primer or identifier. COPE v1.2.5 was used to merge the high-quality paired reads. Clonotypes were defined as unique nucleotide sequences and were aligned to IMGT TRB V, D and J references using MiTCR v1.1. The analysis was limited to V-J combinations with a frequency above 0.0001, which together covered 99.2% of the repertoires. For each V-J combination, a TCR clonal expansion and chaos score was defined as F50 clonal expansion divided by the chaos observed in the TCRdist matrix. Welch's t-statistics and random forest were used to reduce features to about a dozen V-J combinations, which were fed into a naive Bayes classifier. Thyroid-blood repertoire similarity was quantified with the Morisita-Horn index. TCRdb reprocessed the public reads (quality trimming at Q25 with fastp, clone calling with MiXCR) and kept in-frame beta chains. Each CDR3 protein appears once, grouped with its most common genes and DNA. These V and J calls are TCRdb output, not the study's own analysis. Within this sample are around 1.1 million distinct CDR3 sequences, with about two fifths of them counted one time only. The ten most abundant clones make up more than 9.5% of the sample.

Here is what the overall study found, with its caveats: No statistical method was used to predetermine the sample size, and group allocation was not hidden from the investigators. In validation, the model predicted ophthalmopathy progression with about 71% sensitivity and roughly 72% specificity; 12 predicted patients were CT-confirmed with GO in a median of approximately 6.5 months. Most expanded thyroid clonotypes with frequency above 0.001 were also detected in blood, suggesting blood repertoires may reflect the thyroid immune response. In cross-validation, the 13-signature model distinguished ophthalmopathy from stable hyperthyroidism with around 90% sensitivity and approximately 81% specificity, while in the test set the corresponding values were roughly 80% and 75%.

Turning to this clonotype: No antigen is known for it. Germline and junction disagree at one end, which may indicate a read error.

The sequenced sample was peripheral blood or thyroid tissue (not recorded which). The sequence links TRBV20-1 to TRBJ2-5; matching of 6 bases hints at TRBD2 as the D gene. The clonotype originates from an adult man with Graves' hyperthyroidism. The DNA sequence is as follows: TGCAGTACTAGCTCGGGAGTGGCAGAGACCCAGTACTTC. This gives the protein CSTSSGVAETQYF.